This is a list of T cell receptor beta chains from one sample in a study of cytotoxic CD8 clonotypes in ibrutinib-treated CLL. Produced via immunoSEQ multiplex PCR; TCRdb's table is partial and in-frame only. This table has 140,000 or so clones, roughly three quarters appearing once. Sample: PBMCs, taken after 12 months of ibrutinib treatment. The receptors were sampled from a human donor with chronic lymphocytic leukemia. Each CDR3 is given with its conserved first and last residue. D genes are given only for firm matches. The size of a clone is reported for some rows only, either as once, few or many, or as a class for expanded clones.

CDR3nt	CDR3aa	abundance	len	v_gene	d_gene	j_gene
TGTGCCAGCTCACCAAGGGCAGGGTTCCCCTACAATGAGCAGTTCTTC	CASSPRAGFPYNEQFF	NA	16	TRBV18	NA	TRBJ2-1
TGTGCCAGCAGTTACTCTTCCGGTGGCTCGATAAGCGGGCAGTACTTC	CASSYSSGGSISGQYF	NA	16	TRBV6-6	NA	TRBJ2-7
TGTGCCAGCAGTGCCACAGGAAGGTCCTCTGGCTACACCTTC	CASSATGRSSGYTF	NA	14	TRBV6-1	NA	TRBJ1-2
TGTGCCAGCAAATCATTGGGGGACTCAAGAGTGAATCAGCCCCAGCATTTT	CASKSLGDSRVNQPQHF	few	17	TRBV28	NA	TRBJ1-5
TGTGCCAGCAGTTACTCTACCAACGAGCAGTACTTC	CASSYSTNEQYF	NA	12	TRBV6-6	NA	TRBJ2-7
TGTGCCAGCGAAGTAGGTACAGGGGACACCGGGGAGCTGTTTTTT	CASEVGTGDTGELFF	NA	15	TRBV10-3	TRBD1	TRBJ2-2
TGTGCCAGCAGTTTAGGGGTGAGGACTAGCATCCCCGGTGAGCAGTTCTTC	CASSLGVRTSIPGEQFF	NA	17	TRBV27	TRBD2	TRBJ2-1
TGTGCCAGCAGTGATAGGGCCCGCACAGATACGCAGTATTTT	CASSDRARTDTQYF	NA	14	TRBV6-1	NA	TRBJ2-3
TGTGCCAGCAGTTACAGAACAGGGAACTTGAACACTGAAGCTTTCTTT	CASSYRTGNLNTEAFF	NA	16	TRBV6-6	NA	TRBJ1-1
TGTGTCAGAAGCCAGCGCGGCACGGGAGGTTACGAGCAGCACTTC	CVRSQRGTGGYEQHF	NA	15	TRBV7-5	NA	TRBJ2-7